The next 15 T cell receptor beta chains were all read from a single sample in a study of beta chain features in type 1 diabetes. cDNA synthesis used the whole RNA isolate, giving expressed TCRB sequences. The assay was immunoSEQ multiplex PCR, and TCRdb's table has in-frame clones only and misses some. The sample contains 120,000 to 150,000 clones, around 50% of which appear only once. Sequenced input: Tregs from blood. The source is a young man in good health.

The chain recombines TRBV5-1 with TRBJ2-5, with a tentative D call TRBD2 (6 bases). The last part of the DNA fits TRBJ2-7 better; the J call may be wrong. This CDR3 has 13 amino acids. Germline-derived CDR1 and CDR2 are SGHRS and YFSETQ. CDR3 sequence reads: CASTGDRSYEQYF. DNA for the CDR3: TGCGCCAGCACGGGGGACCGGAGCTACGAGCAGTACTTC.

In its sample, this clone was seen a few times. This chain connects TRBV7-2 to TRBJ1-1; D remains ambiguous. CDR1 is SGHTA, CDR2 FQGNSA, per germline. Deletions cut 4 bases from V and 11 bases from J, with 14 bases between. The length of the CDR3 is 12 residues. Here the CDR3 DNA reads TGTGCCAGCAGCTCCCCGACGGGGAGGGCTTTCTTT. Translating it yields CASSSPTGRAFF.

This chain links TRBV7-2 with TRBJ2-7; D is ambiguous. V was shortened by 4 bases and J by 1 base, with 8 bases between the two germline ends. Germline V gives CDR1 SGHTA, CDR2 FQGNSA. The CDR3 loop spans 13 amino acids. CDR3 nucleotide sequence: TGTGCCAGCAGCTCCGTCGGTTCCTACGAGCAGTACTTC. Protein sequence: CASSSVGSYEQYF.

This chain joins TRBV30 and TRBJ1-1; the D gene is possibly TRBD1 (5 bases). The CDR3 runs to 15 residues. V lost 0 bases to trimming and J lost 5 bases, with 16 bases between them. Germline V gene sequence: CDR1 GTSNPN, CDR2 SVGIG (reference sequence). The CDR3 region has the DNA TGTGCCTGGAGTGTAGTCTGGGGGGTAAATACTGAAGCTTTCTTT. Translated, it gives CAWSVVWGVNTEAFF.

The CDR3 region has the DNA TGTGCCATCAGACCGACAGGTTCCTATGGCTACACCTTC. Protein: CAIRPTGSYGYTF. The chain joins TRBV10-3 to TRBJ1-2; D is perhaps TRBD1 (6 bases). The CDR3 sequence is 13 residues long. Germline V gene lookup returns CDR1 ENHRY and CDR2 SYGVKD. With 6 bases removed from V and 4 bases from J, the gap between germline ends came to 12 bases.

This clone occurred a few times. The chain is built from TRBV5-1 and TRBJ2-3; TRBD1 might be the D (5 bases). The V and J ends lost 2 bases and 4 bases respectively, with 11 bases between them. Germline V CDR1 and CDR2: SGHRS, YFSETQ. CDR3 length equals 14 residues. CDR3 bases: TGCGCCAGCAGCTTCAGGGCACCCTCAGATACGCAGTATTTT. It yields the protein CASSFRAPSDTQYF. Full variable domain (missing parts from reference TRBV5-1 and TRBJ2-3): KAGVTQTPRYLIKTRGQQVTLSCSPISGHRSVSWYQQTPGQGLQFLFEYFSETQRNKGNFPGRFSGRQFSNSRSEMNVSTLELGDSALYLCASSFRAPSDTQYFGPGTRLTVL.

The rearrangement joins TRBV4-1 to TRBJ2-3; 8 nucleotides match TRBD2. CDR1 is MGHRA and CDR2 is YSYEKL in the germline V gene. The CDR3 is 16 residues long. V gave up 5 bases and J gave up 1 base; unmatched junction bases: 8. CDR3 nucleotides: TGCGCCAGCAGCTTCCGGACGGGGGGGGGCACAGATACGCAGTATTTT. Encoded protein: CASSFRTGGGTDTQYF.

The V call is TRBV27, the J call TRBJ2-7, with D perhaps TRBD2 (5 bases). Trimming removed 5 bases at V and 3 bases at J, with 23 bases between. The CDR3 contains 17 residues. Germline CDR1 and CDR2: MNHEY and SMNVEV (reference sequence). DNA of the CDR3: TGTGCCAGCAGTGCGGTGACTACCAGCACCAATTTCTACGAGCAGTACTTC. Its protein product is CASSAVTTSTNFYEQYF.

CDR3 loop: CASSYSWGGETQYF. As DNA, the CDR3 is TGTGCCAGCAGTTACTCGTGGGGAGGAGAGACCCAGTACTTC. The chain couples TRBV6-6 to TRBJ2-5; a possible D gene is TRBD2 (6 bases). Germline lookup yields CDR1 MNHNY and CDR2 SVGAGI (reference sequence). The ends were cut back, 0 bases at V and 4 bases at J, with 9 bases in the middle. There are 14 residues in the CDR3.

This clone was counted between two and nine times. The chain recombines TRBV5-1 with TRBJ2-1, with a tentative D call TRBD2 (5 bases). V shed 2 bases and J shed 0 bases, with 9 bases lying between them. The CDR3 has 15 amino acids. The germline gives CDR1 SGHRS, CDR2 YFSETQ. This CDR3 is CASSLRGSSYNEQFF. The CDR3 DNA is TGCGCCAGCAGCTTACGAGGGAGCTCCTACAATGAGCAGTTCTTC.

The CDR3: CASSYLGGVYNEQFF. The CDR3 DNA reads TGTGCCAGCAGTTACTTAGGGGGGGTCTACAATGAGCAGTTCTTC. The chain recombines TRBV6-5 with TRBJ2-1, with D perhaps matching TRBD2 (7 bases). Germline CDR1 reads MNHEY; CDR2 reads SVGAGI. Trimming left V 1 base short and J 3 bases short, with 10 bases between. The CDR3 runs to 15 residues.

This clone was seen a handful of times. The chain couples TRBV4-3 to TRBJ1-6; no reliable D call. V lost 1 base and J lost 9, with 13 bases in between. Germline assignment: CDR1 LGHNA and CDR2 YSLEER. The CDR3 sequence is 15 residues long. The CDR3 here is CASSQGGPSISPLHF. In nucleotides, the CDR3 is TGCGCCAGCAGCCAAGGAGGGCCTAGCATTTCACCCCTCCACTTT.

This clone was observed a handful of times. The gene calls are TRBV11-2 and TRBJ2-1, with 7 bases fitting TRBD2. Germline assignment: CDR1 SGHAT and CDR2 FQNNGV. The length of the CDR3 is 16 residues. V trimming: 2 bases; J trimming: 4 bases; junction bases outside the gene matches: 8. The CDR3 nucleotides are TGTGCCAGCAGCTTACGGGCGGGGGTTTTTTACAATGAGCAGTTCTTC. Protein product: CASSLRAGVFYNEQFF.

This clone was detected only a few times. The CDR3 sequence is CASSFLQGDTGELFF. Here the CDR3 DNA reads TGTGCCAGCAGCTTTTTACAGGGAGACACCGGGGAGCTGTTTTTT. The chain is built from TRBV7-2 and TRBJ2-2; weak D call: TRBD1 (6 bases). The CDR3 covers 15 residues. The germline V and J ends were trimmed by 3 bases and 3 bases, with 11 bases remaining between them. Germline V gives CDR1 SGHTA, CDR2 FQGNSA.

The chain has TRBV15 and TRBJ2-3; 8 bases map to TRBD1. The germline gives CDR1 LNHNV, CDR2 YYDKDF (reference sequence). J gave up 11 bases and V 1 base, and 20 bases lay outside the gene matches. The CDR3 consists of 18 residues. CDR3 DNA sequence: TGTGCCACCAGCAGAGGGGCTCGGAGGACAGGGTTCTACGGAGGGCAGTATTTT. This encodes CATSRGARRTGFYGGQYF. The complete variable domain, with remaining parts taken from reference TRBV15 and TRBJ2-3, reads DAMVIQNPRYQVTQFGKPVTLSCSQTLNHNVMYWYQQKSSQAPKLLFHYYDKDFNNEADTPDNFQSRRPNTSFCFLDIRSPGLGDTAMYLCATSRGARRTGFYGGQYFGPGTRLTVL.